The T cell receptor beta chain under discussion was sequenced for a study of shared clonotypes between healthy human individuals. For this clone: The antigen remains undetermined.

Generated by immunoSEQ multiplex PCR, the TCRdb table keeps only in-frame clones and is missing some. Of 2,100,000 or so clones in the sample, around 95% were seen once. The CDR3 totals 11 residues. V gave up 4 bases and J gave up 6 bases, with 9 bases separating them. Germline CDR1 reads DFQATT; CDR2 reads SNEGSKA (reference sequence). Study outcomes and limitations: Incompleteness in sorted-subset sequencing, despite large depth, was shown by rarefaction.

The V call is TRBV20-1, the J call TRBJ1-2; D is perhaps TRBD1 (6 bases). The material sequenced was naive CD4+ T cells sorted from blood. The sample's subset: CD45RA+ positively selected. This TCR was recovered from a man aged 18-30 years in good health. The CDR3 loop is CSAKGTNGYTF. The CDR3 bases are TGCAGTGCTAAGGGGACAAATGGCTACACCTTC.